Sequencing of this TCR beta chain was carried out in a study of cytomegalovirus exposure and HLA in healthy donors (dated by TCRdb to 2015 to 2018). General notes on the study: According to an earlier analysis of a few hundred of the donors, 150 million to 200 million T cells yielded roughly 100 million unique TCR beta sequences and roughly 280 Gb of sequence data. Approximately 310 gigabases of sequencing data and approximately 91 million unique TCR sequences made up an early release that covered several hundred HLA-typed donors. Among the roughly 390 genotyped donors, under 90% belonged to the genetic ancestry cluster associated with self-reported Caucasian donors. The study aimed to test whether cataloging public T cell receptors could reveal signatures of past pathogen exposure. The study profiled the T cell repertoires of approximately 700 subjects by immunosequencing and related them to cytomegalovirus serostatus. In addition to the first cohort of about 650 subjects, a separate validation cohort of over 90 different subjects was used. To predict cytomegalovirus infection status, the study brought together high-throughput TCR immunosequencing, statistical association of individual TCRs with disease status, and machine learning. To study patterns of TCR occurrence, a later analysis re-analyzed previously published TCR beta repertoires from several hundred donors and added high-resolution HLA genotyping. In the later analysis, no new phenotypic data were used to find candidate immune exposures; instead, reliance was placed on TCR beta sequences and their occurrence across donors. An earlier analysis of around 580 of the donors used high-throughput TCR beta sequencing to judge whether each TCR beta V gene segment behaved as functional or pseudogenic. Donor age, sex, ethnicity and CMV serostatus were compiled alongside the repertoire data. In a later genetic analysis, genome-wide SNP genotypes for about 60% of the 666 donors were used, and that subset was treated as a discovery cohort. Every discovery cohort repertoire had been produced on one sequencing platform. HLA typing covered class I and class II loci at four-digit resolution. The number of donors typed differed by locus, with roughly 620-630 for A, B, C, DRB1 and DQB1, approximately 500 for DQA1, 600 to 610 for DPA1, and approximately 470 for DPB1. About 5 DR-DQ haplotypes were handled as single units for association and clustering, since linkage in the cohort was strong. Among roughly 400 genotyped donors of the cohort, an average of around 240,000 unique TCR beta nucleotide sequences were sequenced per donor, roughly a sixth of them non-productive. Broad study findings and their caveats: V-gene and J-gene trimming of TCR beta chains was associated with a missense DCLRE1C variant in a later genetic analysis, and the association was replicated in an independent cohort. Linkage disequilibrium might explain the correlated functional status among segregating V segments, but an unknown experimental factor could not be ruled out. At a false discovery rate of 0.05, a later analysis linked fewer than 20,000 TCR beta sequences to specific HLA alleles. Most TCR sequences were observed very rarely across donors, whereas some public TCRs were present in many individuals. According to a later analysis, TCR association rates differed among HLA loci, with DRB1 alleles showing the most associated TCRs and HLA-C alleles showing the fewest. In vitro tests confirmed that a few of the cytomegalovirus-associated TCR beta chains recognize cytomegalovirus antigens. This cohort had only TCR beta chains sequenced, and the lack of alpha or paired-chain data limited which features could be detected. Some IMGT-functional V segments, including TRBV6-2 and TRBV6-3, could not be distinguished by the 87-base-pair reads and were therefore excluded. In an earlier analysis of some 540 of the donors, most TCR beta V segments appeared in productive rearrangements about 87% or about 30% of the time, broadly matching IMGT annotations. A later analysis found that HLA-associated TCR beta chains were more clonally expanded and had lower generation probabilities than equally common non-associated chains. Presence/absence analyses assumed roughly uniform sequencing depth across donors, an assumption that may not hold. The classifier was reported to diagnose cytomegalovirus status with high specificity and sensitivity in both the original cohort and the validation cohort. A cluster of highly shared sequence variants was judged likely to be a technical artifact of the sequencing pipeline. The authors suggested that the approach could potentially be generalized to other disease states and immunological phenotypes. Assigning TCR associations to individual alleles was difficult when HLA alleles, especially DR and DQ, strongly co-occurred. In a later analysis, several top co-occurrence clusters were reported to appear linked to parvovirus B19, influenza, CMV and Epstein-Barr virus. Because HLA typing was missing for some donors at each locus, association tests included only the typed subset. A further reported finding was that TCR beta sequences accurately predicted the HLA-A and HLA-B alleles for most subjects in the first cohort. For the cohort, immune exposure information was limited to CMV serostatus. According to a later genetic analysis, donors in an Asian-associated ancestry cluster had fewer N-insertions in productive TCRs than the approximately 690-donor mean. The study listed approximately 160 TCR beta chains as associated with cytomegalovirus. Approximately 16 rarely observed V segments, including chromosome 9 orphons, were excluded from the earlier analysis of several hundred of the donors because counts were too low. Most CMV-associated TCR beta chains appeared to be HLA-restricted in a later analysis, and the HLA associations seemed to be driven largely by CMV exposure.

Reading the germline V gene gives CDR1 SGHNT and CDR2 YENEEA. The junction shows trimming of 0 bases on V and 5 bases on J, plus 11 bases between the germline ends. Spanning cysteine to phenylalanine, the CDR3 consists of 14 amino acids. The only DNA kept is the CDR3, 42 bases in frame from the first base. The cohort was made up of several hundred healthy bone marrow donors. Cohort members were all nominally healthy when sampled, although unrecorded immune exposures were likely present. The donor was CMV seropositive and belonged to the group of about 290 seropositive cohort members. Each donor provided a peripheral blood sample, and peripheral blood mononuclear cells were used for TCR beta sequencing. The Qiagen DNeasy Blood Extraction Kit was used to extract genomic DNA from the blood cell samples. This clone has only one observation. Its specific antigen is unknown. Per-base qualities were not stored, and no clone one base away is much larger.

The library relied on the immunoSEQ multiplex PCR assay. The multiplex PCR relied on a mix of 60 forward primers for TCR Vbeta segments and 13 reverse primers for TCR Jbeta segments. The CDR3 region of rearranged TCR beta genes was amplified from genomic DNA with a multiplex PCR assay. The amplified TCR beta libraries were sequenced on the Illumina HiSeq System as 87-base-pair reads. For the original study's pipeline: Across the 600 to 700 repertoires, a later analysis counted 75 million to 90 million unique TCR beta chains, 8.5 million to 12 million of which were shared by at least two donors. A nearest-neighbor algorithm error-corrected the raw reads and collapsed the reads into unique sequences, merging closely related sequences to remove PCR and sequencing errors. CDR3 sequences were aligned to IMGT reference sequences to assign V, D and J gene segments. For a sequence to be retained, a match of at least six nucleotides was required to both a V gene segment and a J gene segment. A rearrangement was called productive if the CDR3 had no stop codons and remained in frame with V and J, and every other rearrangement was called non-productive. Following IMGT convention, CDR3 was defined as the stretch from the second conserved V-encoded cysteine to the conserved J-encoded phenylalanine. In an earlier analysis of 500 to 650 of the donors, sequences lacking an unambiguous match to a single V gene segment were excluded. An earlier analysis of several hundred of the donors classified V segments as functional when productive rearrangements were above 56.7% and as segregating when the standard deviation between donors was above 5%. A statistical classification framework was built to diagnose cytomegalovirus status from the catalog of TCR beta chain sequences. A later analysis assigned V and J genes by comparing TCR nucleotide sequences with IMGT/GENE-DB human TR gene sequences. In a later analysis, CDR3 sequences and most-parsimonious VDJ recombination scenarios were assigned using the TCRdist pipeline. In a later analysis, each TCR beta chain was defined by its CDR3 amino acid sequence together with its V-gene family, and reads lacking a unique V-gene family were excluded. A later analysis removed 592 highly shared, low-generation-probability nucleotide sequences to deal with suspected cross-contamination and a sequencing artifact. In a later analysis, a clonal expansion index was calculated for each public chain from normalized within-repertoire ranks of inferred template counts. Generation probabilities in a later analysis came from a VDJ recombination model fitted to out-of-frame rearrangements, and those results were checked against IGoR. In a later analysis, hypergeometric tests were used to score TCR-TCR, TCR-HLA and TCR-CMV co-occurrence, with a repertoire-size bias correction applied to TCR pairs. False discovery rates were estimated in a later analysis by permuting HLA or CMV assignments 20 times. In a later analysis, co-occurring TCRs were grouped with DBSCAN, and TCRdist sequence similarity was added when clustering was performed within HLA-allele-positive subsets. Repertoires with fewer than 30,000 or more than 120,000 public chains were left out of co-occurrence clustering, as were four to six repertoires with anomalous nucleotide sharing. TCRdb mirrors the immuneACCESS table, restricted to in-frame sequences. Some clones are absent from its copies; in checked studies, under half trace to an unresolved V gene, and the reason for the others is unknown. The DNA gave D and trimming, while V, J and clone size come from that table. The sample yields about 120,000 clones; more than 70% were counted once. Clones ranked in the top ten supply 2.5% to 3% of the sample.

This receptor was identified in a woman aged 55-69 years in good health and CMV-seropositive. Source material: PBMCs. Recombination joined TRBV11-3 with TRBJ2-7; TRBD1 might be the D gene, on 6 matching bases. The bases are TGTGCCAGCAGCTTAGAGGCAGGGGATAACGAGCAGTACTTC. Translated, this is CASSLEAGDNEQYF.